This T cell receptor (beta chain) was captured by sequencing in a study of tumor and adjacent non-tumor tissue in lung cancer listed by TCRdb under 2018. Describing the broader study: The cohort included more than 9 adenocarcinoma, a couple of squamous cell carcinoma and 1 small cell lung cancer patients. Among the roughly 15 patients, ages ranged from roughly 30 to 76 years, approximately 10 were men and 5 were women, and disease was TNM stage I to III. In total, sequencing yielded approximately 130,000,000 productive TCRbeta reads, which works out to an average of about 4.2 million reads per sample. The study compared bulk TCRbeta repertoires from lung tumor tissue and matched distant non-tumor lung tissue of some 14 lung cancer patients. For each patient, one tumor sample and one normal lung sample were taken, giving under 35 paired specimens that underwent TCRbeta CDR3 sequencing. Broader findings and caveats from the paper: TCR diversity was significantly higher in younger patients, and greater tumor TCR diversity was associated with shorter overall survival and shorter disease-free survival. A significantly larger cumulative share of the repertoire was made up by the top 100 clones in normal lung than in tumor tissue. Only about 16 patients were included in the cohort, and the need for larger samples and more detailed clinical data was noted by the authors. Neither the sequencing platform nor unique molecular identifiers are mentioned in the methods. Because peripheral blood was not sequenced, blood TCRbeta repertoires in the lung cancer patients of the study were not examined. Tumor tissue showed significantly greater TCR diversity (inverse Simpson) than normal lung tissue (approximately 400 vs 170, P = 0.0075, Mann-Whitney U test).

This clonotype has just one count. There is no known antigen for this receptor. At one of its ends the junction is not consistent with the germline gene, which may arise from a read error. The protocol used for the library was multiplex PCR. Sequenced on an Illumina HiSeq 2500. TCRbeta libraries were constructed through three rounds of nested PCR with primers (Table S4) according to protocols adapted from ARM-PCR. Before sequencing, PCR products in the 200-500 bp range were cut out of the gel and cleaned up using the QIAquick gel extraction kit. Per the authors' processing: Trimmomatic was used to clean the reads, FLASH merged the cleaned reads into complete CDR3 sequences, and MiTCR assigned the sequences to V(D)J germline segments. Clonal diversity was computed as the inverse Simpson's index with VDJtools. Productive reads were defined as in-frame sequences without a premature stop codon. TCRdb trimmed public reads at Q25 via fastp, called clones via MiXCR and kept in-frame beta chains. Rows with one shared CDR3 protein collapse into an entry with the most common genes and DNA. The V and J calls come from TCRdb's annotation, not from the publication. This sample gives about 200,000 distinct CDR3 sequences in total; about 76% of them show up just once. The leading ten clones occupy roughly a quarter of the sample.

RNA was extracted from bulk unsorted tissue and checked for quality with a NanoDrop ND-1000 and an Agilent 2100. Donors were newly diagnosed lung cancer patients admitted for thoracic surgery in China between August and November 2014, without prior chemotherapy. Patients with previous radiotherapy or chemotherapy, or with another concurrent cancer, were excluded from the study. Surgical tissue pieces of about 1-2.1 cm3 were preserved in RNAlater solution and were kept at -80 degrees C until use. This sequence was found in a man in his sixties with non-small cell lung cancer. The sample taken for sequencing was lung tumor tissue.

The DNA is TGTGCCAGCAGCTCAACAGGGACGGCAAAACAGTTTTTT. This sequence encodes CASSSTGTAKQFF. This chain is built from TRBV11-2 and TRBJ1-4, with a weak D call of TRBD1 (6 bases match). CDR1 SGHAT and CDR2 FQNNGV are derived from the germline V gene. Measured from the cysteine to the phenylalanine, the CDR3 is 13 residues long. Only the CDR3 portion is preserved as DNA: 39 bases, with reading frame beginning at the first base.